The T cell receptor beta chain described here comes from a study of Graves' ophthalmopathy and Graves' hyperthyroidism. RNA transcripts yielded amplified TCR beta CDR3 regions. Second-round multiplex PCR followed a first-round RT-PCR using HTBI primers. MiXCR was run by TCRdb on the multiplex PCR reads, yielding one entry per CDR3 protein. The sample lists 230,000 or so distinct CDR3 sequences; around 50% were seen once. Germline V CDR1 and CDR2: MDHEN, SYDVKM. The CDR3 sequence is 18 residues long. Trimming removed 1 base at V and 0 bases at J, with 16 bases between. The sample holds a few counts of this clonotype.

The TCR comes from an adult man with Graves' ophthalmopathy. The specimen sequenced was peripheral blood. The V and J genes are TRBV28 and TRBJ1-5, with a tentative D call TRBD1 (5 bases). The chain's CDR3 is CASSLFVAAGGSNQPQHF. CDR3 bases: TGTGCCAGCAGTTTATTTGTGGCGGCGGGGGGTAGCAATCAGCCCCAGCATTTT.